The sequence of this T cell receptor beta chain was determined in a study of shared clonotypes between healthy human individuals. At the level of the study: Each donor contributed plates that comprised three CD4 naive, three CD4 memory, two CD8 naive and one CD8 memory.

Trimming shortened V by 0 bases and J by 3 bases, and 14 bases separated the two germline ends. This CDR3 is built from 16 residues. Germline loops: CDR1 KGHSH, CDR2 LQKENI. As regards this clone: Its specificity is unknown.

Naive CD8 cells were CD45RO-negative, positively selected for CCR7, excluding terminally differentiated effector memory CD45RA+ cells. Sequencing was performed with immunoSEQ multiplex PCR; in TCRdb, only in-frame clones are kept and a portion is missing. The repertoire holds just over 2,000,000 clones, with about 94% as singletons. Study-wide findings and caveats: Non-shared clonotypes had lower generation probabilities than clonotypes shared by all four sorted-subset donors. Memory subsets generally showed smaller estimated richness than naive subsets did. Among donors, the sharing of clonotypes was expected to be influenced by sequencing depth.

The rearrangement links TRBV18 to TRBJ1-2, with a tentative D call TRBD1 (5 bases). The specimen was naive CD8+ T cells sorted from blood. The sequence was obtained from a man aged 18 to 29 in good health. In DNA, the CDR3 is TGTGCCAGCTCACCACCGGATAAGGGGCGGTACTATGGCTACACCTTC. Its translation: CASSPPDKGRYYGYTF.